These 14 T cell receptor beta chains came from one sample sequenced in a study of cytomegalovirus exposure and HLA in healthy donors. The PCR was carried out with 60 Vbeta primers and 13 Jbeta primers. The method was immunoSEQ multiplex PCR; TCRdb's version includes in-frame clones alone and lacks a portion of them. In total, the table holds 96,000 or so clones. The sequenced sample consisted of PBMCs. The receptor source for this set is a girl aged 10 to 17 in good health and CMV-seropositive.

This sequence joins TRBV7-9 and TRBJ1-2, with a tentative D call TRBD1 (5 bases). V was clipped by 7 bases and J by 7 bases, with 19 bases between them. CDR3 length: 14 residues. The germline V gene encodes CDR1 SEHNR and CDR2 FQNEAQ (reference sequence). The CDR3 loop is CASTFERGYGGYTF. In DNA, the CDR3 is TGTGCCAGCACCTTTGAAAGGGGATACGGTGGCTACACCTTC.

The genes are TRBV7-9 and TRBJ1-1; 9 nucleotides match TRBD1. The CDR3 covers 14 residues. V was clipped by 5 bases and J by 1 base; unmatched bases: 2. Germline loops: CDR1 SEHNR, CDR2 FQNEAQ (reference sequence). The CDR3 DNA follows: TGTGCCAGCAGCATACAGGGGGCGAACACTGAAGCTTTCTTT. Its protein product is CASSIQGANTEAFF.

The chain couples TRBV11-3 to TRBJ2-5; possibly TRBD1 for D (5 bases). The CDR3 totals 11 residues. Germline V lookup: CDR1 SGHNT, CDR2 YENEEA. V dropped 5 bases and J dropped 5 bases, with 6 bases sitting between them. The CDR3 here is CASSKGETQYF. The CDR3 DNA follows: TGTGCCAGCAGCAAGGGGGAGACCCAGTACTTC.

This chain uses TRBV4-1 with TRBJ2-3; 9 bases map to TRBD2. CDR1 is MGHRA, CDR2 YSYEKL, per germline. The V gene end was trimmed by 0 bases and the J gene end by 2 bases; junction bases not matched to a gene: 12. This CDR3 has 19 residues. The CDR3 sequence is CASSQDWKWRGGSTDTQYF. The CDR3 DNA reads as TGCGCCAGCAGCCAAGATTGGAAGTGGCGGGGGGGATCCACAGATACGCAGTATTTT.

The CDR3 protein is CASSYTTSLPSYEQYV. The CDR3 DNA follows: TGTGCCAGCAGTTACACGACTAGCTTGCCTTCCTACGAGCAGTACGTC. The chain uses TRBV6-5 and TRBJ2-7; 7 nucleotides match TRBD2. The germline gives CDR1 MNHEY, CDR2 SVGAGI. V lost 2 bases to trimming and J lost 1 base; unmatched junction nucleotides: 8. CDR3 size: 16 residues.

Notes on this clone: An end of the junction differs from the germline gene, which may be a read error. The rearrangement joins TRBV30 to TRBJ1-1, with TRBD1 as a possible D gene (6 bases). Germline values: CDR1 GTSNPN, CDR2 SVGIG (reference sequence). The CDR3 runs 15 residues. DNA of the CDR3: TGTGCCGGGAGGGGAGGGGGTGGATCGAACACTGAAGCTTTCTTT. Its protein is CAGRGGGGSNTEAFF.

The rearrangement uses TRBV14 and TRBJ2-2; possibly TRBD2 for D (6 bases). The CDR3 loop spans 14 amino acids. Trimming cost V 2 bases and J 3 bases, with 7 bases left between them. Germline V gene lookup returns CDR1 SGHDN and CDR2 FVKESK. CDR3 protein: CASSQWEDTGELFF. DNA of the CDR3: TGTGCCAGCAGCCAATGGGAGGACACCGGGGAGCTGTTTTTT.

The chain couples TRBV7-6 to TRBJ1-4; D uncertain. Germline-derived CDR1 and CDR2 are SGHVS and FNYEAQ. The CDR3 extends over 12 amino acids. Trimming stripped 4 bases from V and 4 bases from J, with 4 bases between. The CDR3 protein is CASSSVNEKLFF. The CDR3 DNA is TGTGCCAGCAGCTCAGTTAATGAAAAACTGTTTTTT.

The chain combines TRBV29-1 with TRBJ1-5; D ambiguous. The germline V gene encodes CDR1 SQVTM and CDR2 ANQGSEA. The CDR3 extends over 13 amino acids. Trimming took off 2 bases at V and 0 bases at J, with 5 bases between the two ends. CDR3 coding DNA: TGCAGCGTTGAACTTAATAGCAATCAGCCCCAGCATTTT. It translates to CSVELNSNQPQHF.

The chain joins TRBV27 to TRBJ1-1; perhaps TRBD1 as D (6 bases). The CDR3 is 14 amino acids. Germline V gene lookup returns CDR1 MNHEY and CDR2 SMNVEV (reference sequence). Trimming stripped 4 bases from V and 0 bases from J, with 9 bases between. CDR3 sequence reads: CASSWRQVNTEAFF. CDR3 bases: TGTGCCAGCAGTTGGAGACAGGTGAACACTGAAGCTTTCTTT.

This sequence joins TRBV15 and TRBJ2-1, with 7 bases lining up with TRBD2. This CDR3 is 16 amino acids long. The J segment lost 5 bases and the V segment lost 2 bases, leaving 9 bases of the junction unmatched. Germline values: CDR1 LNHNV, CDR2 YYDKDF (reference sequence). In DNA, the CDR3 is TGTGCCACCAGCAGATTTGGGGAGGGCAATAACAATGAGCAGTTCTTC. Translating gives CATSRFGEGNNNEQFF.

V and J are TRBV19 and TRBJ2-2; D may be TRBD2 (6 bases). V lost 3 bases and J lost 4, with 12 bases in between. CDR3 length: 15 residues. Germline CDR1 and CDR2: LNHDA and SQIVND (reference sequence). CDR3 bases: TGTGCCAGTAGTATTGGAGGGGTCATCACCGGGGAGCTGTTTTTT. Its translation: CASSIGGVITGELFF.

V gene TRBV13 combines with J gene TRBJ2-7; 8 bases align to TRBD1. Trimming cost V 7 bases and J 4 bases; bases outside gene matches: 9. This CDR3 has 14 amino acids. CDR1 is PRHDT, CDR2 FYEKMQ, per germline (reference sequence). The CDR3 is CASTPGTGPYEQYF. The CDR3 DNA is TGTGCCAGCACCCCCGGGACAGGACCGTACGAGCAGTACTTC.

The chain joins TRBV10-3 to TRBJ1-3; 10 bases are shared with TRBD1. Germline-derived CDR1 and CDR2 are ENHRY and SYGVKD. The CDR3 is made up of 15 amino acids. V was clipped by 5 bases and J by 5 bases; unmatched bases: 6. Here the CDR3 reads CAISTGQGFRNTIYF. The CDR3 DNA reads TGTGCCATCAGTACGGGACAGGGGTTTCGAAACACCATATATTTT.